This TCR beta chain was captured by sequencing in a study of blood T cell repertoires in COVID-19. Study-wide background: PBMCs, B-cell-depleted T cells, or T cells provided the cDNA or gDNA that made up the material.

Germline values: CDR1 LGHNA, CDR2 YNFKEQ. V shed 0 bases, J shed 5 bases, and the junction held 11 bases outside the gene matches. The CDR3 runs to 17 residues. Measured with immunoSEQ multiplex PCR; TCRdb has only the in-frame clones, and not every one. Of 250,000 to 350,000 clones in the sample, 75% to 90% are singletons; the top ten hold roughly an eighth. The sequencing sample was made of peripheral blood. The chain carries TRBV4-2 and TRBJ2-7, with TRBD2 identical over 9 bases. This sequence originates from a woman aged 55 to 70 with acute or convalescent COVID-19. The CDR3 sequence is CASSQDGREGGFNEQYF. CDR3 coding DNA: TGTGCCAGCAGCCAAGATGGGCGGGAGGGAGGTTTTAACGAGCAGTACTTC.